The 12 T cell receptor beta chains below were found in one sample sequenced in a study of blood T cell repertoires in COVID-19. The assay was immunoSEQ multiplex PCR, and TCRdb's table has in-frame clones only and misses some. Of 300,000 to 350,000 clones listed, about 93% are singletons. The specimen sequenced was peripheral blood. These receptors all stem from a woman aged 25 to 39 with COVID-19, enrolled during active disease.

CDR3 amino acids: CASSSEPGQEAFF. Here the CDR3 DNA reads TGTGCCAGCAGCTCAGAACCGGGACAGGAAGCTTTCTTT. The gene calls are TRBV7-6 and TRBJ1-1; TRBD1 matches at 7 bases. The CDR3 spans 13 residues. Germline-derived CDR1 and CDR2 are SGHVS and FNYEAQ. V dropped 4 bases and J dropped 8; count of bases not matched to a gene: 7.

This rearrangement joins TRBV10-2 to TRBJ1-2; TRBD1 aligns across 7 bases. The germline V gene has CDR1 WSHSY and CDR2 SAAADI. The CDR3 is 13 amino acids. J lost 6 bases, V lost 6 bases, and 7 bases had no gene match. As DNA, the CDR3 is TGCGCCAGCAGCCTACCGACAGGGAATGGCTACACCTTC. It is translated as CASSLPTGNGYTF.

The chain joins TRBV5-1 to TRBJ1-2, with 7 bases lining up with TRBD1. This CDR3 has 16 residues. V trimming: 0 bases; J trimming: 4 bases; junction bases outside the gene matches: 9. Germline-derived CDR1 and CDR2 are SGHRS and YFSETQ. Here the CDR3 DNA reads TGCGCCAGCAGCTTGGAGGGGGGACAGCGTCTCTATGGCTACACCTTC. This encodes CASSLEGGQRLYGYTF.

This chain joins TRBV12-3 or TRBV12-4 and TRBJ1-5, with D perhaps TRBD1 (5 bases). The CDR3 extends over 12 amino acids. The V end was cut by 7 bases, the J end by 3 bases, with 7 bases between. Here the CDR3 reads CASTRDNQPQHF. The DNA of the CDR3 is TGTGCCAGCACCAGGGACAATCAGCCCCAGCATTTT.

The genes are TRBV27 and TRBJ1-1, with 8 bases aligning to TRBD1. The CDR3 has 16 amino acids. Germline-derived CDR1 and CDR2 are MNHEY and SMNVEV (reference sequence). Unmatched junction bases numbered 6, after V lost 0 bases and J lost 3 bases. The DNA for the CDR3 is TGTGCCAGCAGTTTATCAACTCAGGGGGCCGACACTGAAGCTTTCTTT. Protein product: CASSLSTQGADTEAFF.

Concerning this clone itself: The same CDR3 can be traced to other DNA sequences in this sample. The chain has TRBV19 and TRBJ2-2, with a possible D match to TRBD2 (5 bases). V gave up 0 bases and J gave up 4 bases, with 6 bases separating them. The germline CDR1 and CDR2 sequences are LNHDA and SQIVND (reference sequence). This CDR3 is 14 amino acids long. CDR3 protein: CASSIDRGTGELFF. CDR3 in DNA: TGTGCCAGTAGTATAGATCGGGGCACCGGGGAGCTGTTTTTT.

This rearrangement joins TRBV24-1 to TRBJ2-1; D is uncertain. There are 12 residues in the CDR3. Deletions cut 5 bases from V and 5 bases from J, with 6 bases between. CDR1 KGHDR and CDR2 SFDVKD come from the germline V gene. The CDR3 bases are TGTGCCACCAGTGTACGAGACAATGAGCAGTTCTTC. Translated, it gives CATSVRDNEQFF.

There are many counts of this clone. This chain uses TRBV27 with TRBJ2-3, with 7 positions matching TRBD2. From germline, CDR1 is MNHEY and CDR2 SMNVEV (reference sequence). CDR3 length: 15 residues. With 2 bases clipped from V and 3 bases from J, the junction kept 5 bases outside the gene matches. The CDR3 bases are TGTGCCAGCAGTTTACAACGCGGGAGAACAGATACGCAGTATTTT. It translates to CASSLQRGRTDTQYF.

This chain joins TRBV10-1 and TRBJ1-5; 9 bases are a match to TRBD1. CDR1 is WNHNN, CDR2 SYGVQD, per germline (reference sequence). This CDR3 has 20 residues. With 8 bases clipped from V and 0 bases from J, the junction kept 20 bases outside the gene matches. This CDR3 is CASPGDLGQGASYSNQPQHF. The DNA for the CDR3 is TGCGCCAGCCCGGGGGATCTGGGACAGGGAGCCTCTTATAGCAATCAGCCCCAGCATTTT.

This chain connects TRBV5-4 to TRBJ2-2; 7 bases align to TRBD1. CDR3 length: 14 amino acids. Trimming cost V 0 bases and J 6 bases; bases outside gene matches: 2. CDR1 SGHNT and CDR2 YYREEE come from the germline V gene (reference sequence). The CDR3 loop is CASSLAGTAGELFF. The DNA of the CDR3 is TGTGCCAGCAGCTTGGCCGGGACAGCCGGGGAGCTGTTTTTT. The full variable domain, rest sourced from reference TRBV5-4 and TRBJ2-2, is ETGVTQSPTHLIKTRGQQVTLRCSSQSGHNTVSWYQQALGQGPQFIFQYYREEENGRGNFPPRFSGLQFPNYSSELNVNALELDDSALYLCASSLAGTAGELFFGEGSRLTVL.

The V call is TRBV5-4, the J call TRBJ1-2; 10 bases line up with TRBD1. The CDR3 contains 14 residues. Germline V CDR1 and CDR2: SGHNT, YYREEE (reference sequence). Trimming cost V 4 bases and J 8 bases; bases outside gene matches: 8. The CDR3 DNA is TGTGCCAGCAGCACCGGGACAGGGGTCGGCGGCTACACCTTC. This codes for CASSTGTGVGGYTF.

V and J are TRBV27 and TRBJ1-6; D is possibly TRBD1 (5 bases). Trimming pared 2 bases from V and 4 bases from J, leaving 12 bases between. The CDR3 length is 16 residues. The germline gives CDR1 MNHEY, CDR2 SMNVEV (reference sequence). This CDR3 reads CASSLTLAGYNSPLHF. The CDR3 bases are TGTGCCAGCAGTTTAACGTTGGCAGGGTATAATTCACCCCTCCACTTT.